Listed here is a single T cell receptor (beta chain). Study processing details: Amplifying reference gene primers gave estimates of nucleated cell counts. Using immunoSEQ multiplex PCR, the repertoire was profiled, and TCRdb retains in-frame clones only, with some absent. The V and J calls and clone size come from that table; D and trimming were worked out from the DNA. The table lists 200,000 to 250,000 clones, roughly nine tenths of them singletons. Study members were between about 18 and 95 years old and lived in 24 US regions. Trimming shortened V by 2 bases and J by 7 bases, and 17 bases separated the two germline ends. In germline, CDR1 is PRHDT, CDR2 FYEKMQ (reference sequence). This CDR3 comprises 16 residues. The sample belongs to a study of blood T cell repertoires in COVID-19. Turning to the study itself: Recovered status in Cohort 3 required two negative PCRs, clearance, or symptom resolution. Sites in the United States, Italy and Spain provided acute and convalescent COVID-19 samples.

The source is a woman aged 45-65 years in a cohort exposed to, infected with or recovered from COVID-19 (not recorded which). The specimen sequenced was PBMCs or T cells enriched from blood (not recorded which). The chain links TRBV13 to TRBJ1-4; TRBD1 is a possible D gene (5 bases). CDR3 DNA sequence: TGTGCCAGCAGCTTAAGGGGCGGGGGGTTAGGTGAAAAACTGTTTTTT. It specifies CASSLRGGGLGEKLFF.